The 3 T cell receptor beta chains listed next were all sequenced from one sample in a study of blood T cell repertoires in COVID-19. TCRdb keeps only in-frame clones here, not all; method: immunoSEQ multiplex PCR. The table lists over 150,000 clones, roughly 88% of them singletons. Sequenced: peripheral blood. Receptors were obtained from a man aged 18 to 29 with acute or convalescent COVID-19.

This clone is a singleton in its sample. The chain couples TRBV7-2 to TRBJ2-1, with a weak D call TRBD2 (6 bases). Germline V CDR1 and CDR2: SGHTA, FQGNSA. Between the trimmed V and J ends, which lost 5 bases and 0 bases, there was a span of 11 bases. There are 15 residues in the CDR3. The CDR3 nucleotides are TGTGCCAGCAGCCGGATAGCGGACTCCTACAATGAGCAGTTCTTC. Protein sequence: CASSRIADSYNEQFF.

This chain links TRBV24-1 with TRBJ2-2; TRBD2 might be the D (6 bases). There are 16 residues in the CDR3. Germline lookup yields CDR1 KGHDR and CDR2 SFDVKD. The V gene lost 4 bases and the J gene lost 3 bases, with 14 bases spanning the gap. The CDR3 loop reads CATSDLLAMDTGELFF. CDR3 in DNA: TGTGCCACCAGTGACCTACTAGCTATGGACACCGGGGAGCTGTTTTTT.

J is TRBJ2-3 and V is TRBV7-9, with TRBD2 matching 7 bases. There are 17 residues in the CDR3. V was pared by 4 bases and J by 5 bases, with 15 bases of the junction left unmatched. Germline assignment: CDR1 SEHNR and CDR2 FQNEAQ (reference sequence). In DNA, the CDR3 is TGTGCCAGCAGCTCCCCCGGGGTGCGGGAGTGGGAAGATACGCAGTATTTT. Protein: CASSSPGVREWEDTQYF.